These 3 T cell receptor beta chains were all obtained from the same sample, sequenced in a study of sequential checkpoint blockade in melanoma. Treatment denoted: randomized to nivolumab then ipilimumab (arm A) or the reverse (arm B). Profiling relied on immunoSEQ multiplex PCR, and the TCRdb table lists in-frame clones only, not all of them. The top ten clones hold about 7% of a sample with 15,000 to 20,000 clones, more than 25% of them seen once. Sequencing was performed on tumor tissue (inferred from file names), taken from a patient given nivolumab and ipilimumab in sequence. The receptors were sampled from a human donor with melanoma.

This clone turned up a few times. This chain connects TRBV10-3 to TRBJ1-4, with a tentative D call TRBD1 (6 bases). V was pared by 0 bases and J by 5 bases, with 10 bases between. The length of the CDR3 is 15 residues. CDR1 is ENHRY, CDR2 SYGVKD, per germline. The DNA of the CDR3 is TGTGCCATCAGTGAGTCGGGGGGCGCGAATGAAAAACTGTTTTTT. Its protein product is CAISESGGANEKLFF.

This clone was found a few times. CDR3 region: CASIKRGDRGEEQYF. The CDR3 nucleotides are TGTGCCAGCATCAAAAGGGGGGACAGGGGAGAAGAGCAGTACTTC. V usage is TRBV6-8 and J usage is TRBJ2-7; 10 bases match TRBD1. After removal of 7 bases from V and 7 bases from J, the junction contained 13 bases not matched to a gene. CDR1 MNHGY and CDR2 SAAAGT come from the germline V gene. The CDR3 has 15 amino acids.

V gene TRBV29-1 combines with J gene TRBJ1-4; 7 nucleotides line up with TRBD1. The CDR3 is 14 residues long. The germline V gene encodes CDR1 SQVTM and CDR2 ANQGSEA. V was pared by 4 bases and J by 6 bases, with 8 bases of the junction left unmatched. The CDR3 is CSVASRDSYEKLFF. The CDR3 DNA is TGCAGCGTTGCCTCTCGGGACAGTTATGAAAAACTGTTTTTT.